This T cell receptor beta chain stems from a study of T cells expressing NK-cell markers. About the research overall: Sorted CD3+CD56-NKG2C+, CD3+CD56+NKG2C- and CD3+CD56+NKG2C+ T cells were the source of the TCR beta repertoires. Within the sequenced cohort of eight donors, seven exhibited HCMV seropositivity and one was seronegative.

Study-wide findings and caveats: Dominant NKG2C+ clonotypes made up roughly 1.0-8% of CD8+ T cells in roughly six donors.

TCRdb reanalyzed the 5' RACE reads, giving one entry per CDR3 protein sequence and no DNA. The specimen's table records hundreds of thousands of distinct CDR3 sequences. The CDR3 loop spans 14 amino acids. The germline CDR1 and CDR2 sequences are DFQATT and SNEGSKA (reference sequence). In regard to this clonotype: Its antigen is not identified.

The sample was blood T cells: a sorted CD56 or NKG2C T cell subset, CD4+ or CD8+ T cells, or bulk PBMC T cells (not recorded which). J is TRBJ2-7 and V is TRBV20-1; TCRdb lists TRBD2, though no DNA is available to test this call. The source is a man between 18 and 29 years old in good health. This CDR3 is CSAPTLAGEYEQYF.